The rows below give T cell receptor beta chains drawn from one sample of a study of cytomegalovirus exposure and HLA in healthy donors. Only in-frame clones appear in the TCRdb table, and some are missing; sequencing was by immunoSEQ multiplex PCR. Of 150,000 to 160,000 clones detected, 86% appear once; the ten largest clones hold under 25%. Sequenced material: PBMCs. The origin of the receptors is a man aged 18 to 35 in good health and CMV-seropositive. CDR3s leave out the opening cysteine and the closing phenylalanine or tryptophan. Only part of the rows carry a size: once, few, many, or a class if the clone is expanded.

TRBV7-9	TRBJ2-7	NA	ASSPPDRQTYEQY
TRBV7-7	TRBJ2-1	NA	ASSPQVGGRSSGEQF
TRBV9	TRBJ2-1	once	ASEGANNEQF
TRBV6-6	TRBJ2-7	NA	ASSYLGWTDEYGQY
TRBV18	TRBJ1-5	NA	ASSPRRGLDSNQPQH
TRBV19	TRBJ2-7	NA	ASSPPGHTYEQY
TRBV2	TRBJ1-2	NA	ASSRDRDGYT
TRBV6-6	TRBJ1-5	once	ASKAGSNQPQH
TRBV29-1	TRBJ2-3	NA	SVTSGGAGDTQY
TRBV4-1	TRBJ2-2	NA	ASSQGLKGRGTGELF
TRBV11-2	TRBJ1-1	few	ASSGTGVTEAF
TRBV6-5	TRBJ2-1	NA	ASSSGQGVNEQF
TRBV5-1	TRBJ1-2	NA	ASSLADRELDGYT
TRBV4-3	TRBJ1-5	few	ASSRTGSNQPQH
TRBV9	TRBJ2-2	NA	ASSAQGANTGELF
TRBV5-1	TRBJ2-7	NA	ASTPQGVGSYEQY
TRBV2	TRBJ2-1	NA	ASSSDLAGGDYNEQF
TRBV19	TRBJ1-5	NA	ASSIGRDRGAGNQPQH
TRBV19	TRBJ2-7	NA	ASSMTSGSSYEQY
TRBV18	TRBJ2-7	NA	ASSRVAGAGVEQY
TRBV18	TRBJ1-2	NA	ASSPNNRDSGYT
TRBV30	TRBJ1-2	NA	AWSTQGRVDT
TRBV7-3	TRBJ1-1	NA	ASKTGQRAEAF
TRBV10-3	TRBJ2-5	NA	AIRGQGTEETQY
TRBV5-6	TRBJ2-7	NA	ASSSQDYEQY
TRBV7-3	TRBJ2-1	NA	ASSLEGREQF
TRBV4-1	TRBJ2-7	NA	ASSQDPAGGYEQY
TRBV7-9	TRBJ2-7	NA	ASSVSGAYEQY
TRBV7-3	TRBJ1-5	few	ASSLQGGQPQH
TRBV13	TRBJ2-2	NA	ASSPRPTASEGTGELF
TRBV7-2	TRBJ2-1	NA	ASSLVTSGGAYNEQF
TRBV11-2	TRBJ2-7	many	ASSSPGGSGSYEQY
TRBV6-5	TRBJ2-7	NA	ASSYAGQGSYEQY
TRBV5-1	TRBJ1-2	NA	ASSDLLEGGYT
TRBV7-9	TRBJ1-5	NA	ASSHSSGQGGNQPQH
TRBV4-2	TRBJ2-7	NA	ASSQLLSGLMREQY
TRBV15	TRBJ1-2	NA	ATSRGQAAYGYT
TRBV7-6	TRBJ2-2	once	ASSDGGTGGTGELF
TRBV11-2	TRBJ2-1	NA	ASSLGLEDNEQF
TRBV6-5	TRBJ1-6	once	ASSYFDSPNSPLH
TRBV19	TRBJ2-1	NA	ASSMRGPADYNEQF
TRBV18	TRBJ1-4	few	ASSSLPGEKLF
TRBV9	TRBJ2-2	NA	ASSVEGGPGELF
TRBV15	TRBJ2-2	NA	ATSRAGLAVDTGELF
TRBV19	TRBJ1-5	NA	ASSMSGGQRVRQPQH
TRBV20-1	TRBJ2-5	NA	SARGGETQY
TRBV7-2	TRBJ2-7	NA	ASSLEGLAGYYEQY
TRBV10-3	TRBJ2-7	NA	AISDRTYEQY
TRBV29-1	TRBJ2-4	NA	SVVSLENIQY
TRBV6-5	TRBJ1-1	once	ASTQGLATEAF
TRBV9	TRBJ2-7	NA	ASSVSWGLQYEQY
TRBV30	TRBJ1-5	NA	AWSAQEGQPQH
TRBV5-1	TRBJ2-7	NA	ASSYGDSTYEQY
TRBV4-1	TRBJ1-2	NA	ASSQAQGYGYT
TRBV19	TRBJ2-1	NA	ASIDLLAGGNEQF
TRBV5-1	TRBJ2-3	NA	ASTLAGTDTQY
TRBV27	TRBJ2-7	NA	ASSLPGTAAYEQY
TRBV27	TRBJ2-1	NA	ASSSDTGSVHNEQF
TRBV30	TRBJ1-2	NA	AWSVGRAGLGYT
TRBV29-1	TRBJ1-3	NA	SVEGGIGLSGNTIY